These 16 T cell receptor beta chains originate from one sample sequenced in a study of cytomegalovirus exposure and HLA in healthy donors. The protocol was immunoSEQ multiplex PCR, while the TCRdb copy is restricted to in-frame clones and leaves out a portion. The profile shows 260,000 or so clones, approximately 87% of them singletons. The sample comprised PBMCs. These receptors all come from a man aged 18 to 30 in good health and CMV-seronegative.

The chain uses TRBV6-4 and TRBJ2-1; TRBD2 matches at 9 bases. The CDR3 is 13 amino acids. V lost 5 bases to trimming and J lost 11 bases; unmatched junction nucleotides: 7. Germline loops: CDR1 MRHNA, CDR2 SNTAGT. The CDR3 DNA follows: TGTGCCAGCAGTCCAGCGGGGGGCCCTCAGCAGTTCTTC. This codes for CASSPAGGPQQFF.

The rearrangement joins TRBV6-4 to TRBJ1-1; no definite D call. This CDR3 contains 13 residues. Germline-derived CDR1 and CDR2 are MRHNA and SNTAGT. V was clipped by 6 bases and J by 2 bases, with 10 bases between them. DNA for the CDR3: TGTGCCAGCAGCACTACAACAAACACTGAAGCTTTCTTT. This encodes CASSTTTNTEAFF.

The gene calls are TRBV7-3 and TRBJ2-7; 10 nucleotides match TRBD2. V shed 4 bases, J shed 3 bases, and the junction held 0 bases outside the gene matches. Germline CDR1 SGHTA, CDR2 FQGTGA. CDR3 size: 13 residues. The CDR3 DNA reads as TGTGCCAGCAGCTCTAGCGGGGGCTACGAGCAGTACTTC. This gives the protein CASSSSGGYEQYF.

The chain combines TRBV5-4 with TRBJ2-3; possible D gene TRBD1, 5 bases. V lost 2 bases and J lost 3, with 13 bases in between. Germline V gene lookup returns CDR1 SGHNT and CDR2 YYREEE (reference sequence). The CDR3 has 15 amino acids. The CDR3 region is CASSFREKKTDTQYF. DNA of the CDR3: TGTGCCAGCAGCTTCAGGGAAAAGAAAACAGATACGCAGTATTTT.

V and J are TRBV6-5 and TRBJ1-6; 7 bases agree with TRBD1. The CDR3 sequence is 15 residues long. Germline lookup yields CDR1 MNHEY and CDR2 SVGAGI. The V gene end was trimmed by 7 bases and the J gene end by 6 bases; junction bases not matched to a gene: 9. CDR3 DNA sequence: TGTGCCAGCAATGACAGGGAAACCGGTAATTCACCCCTCCACTTT. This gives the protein CASNDRETGNSPLHF.

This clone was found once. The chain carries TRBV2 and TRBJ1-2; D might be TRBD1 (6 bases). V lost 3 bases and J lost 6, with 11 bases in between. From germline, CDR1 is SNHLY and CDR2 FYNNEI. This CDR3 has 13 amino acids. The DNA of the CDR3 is TGTGCCAGCAGTGATAACAGGGATGATGGCTACACCTTC. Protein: CASSDNRDDGYTF.

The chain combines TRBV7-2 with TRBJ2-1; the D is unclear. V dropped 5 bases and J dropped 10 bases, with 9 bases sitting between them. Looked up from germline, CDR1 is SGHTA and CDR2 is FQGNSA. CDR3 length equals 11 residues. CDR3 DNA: TGTGCCAGCAGCCCATATCGGGAGCAGTTCTTC. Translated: CASSPYREQFF.

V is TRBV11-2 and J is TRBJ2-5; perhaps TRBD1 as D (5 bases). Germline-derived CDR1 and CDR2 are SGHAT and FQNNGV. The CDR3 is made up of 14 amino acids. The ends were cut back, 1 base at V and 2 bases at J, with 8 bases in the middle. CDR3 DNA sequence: TGTGCCAGCAGCTTAGCGACAGCACAAGAGACCCAGTACTTC. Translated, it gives CASSLATAQETQYF.

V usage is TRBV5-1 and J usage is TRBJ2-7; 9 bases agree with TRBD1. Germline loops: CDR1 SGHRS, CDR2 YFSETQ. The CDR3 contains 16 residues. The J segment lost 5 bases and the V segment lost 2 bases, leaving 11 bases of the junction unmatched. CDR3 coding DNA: TGCGCCAGCAGCTTCCTCCGGGACAGGGTTTTACACGAGCAGTACTTC. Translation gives CASSFLRDRVLHEQYF.

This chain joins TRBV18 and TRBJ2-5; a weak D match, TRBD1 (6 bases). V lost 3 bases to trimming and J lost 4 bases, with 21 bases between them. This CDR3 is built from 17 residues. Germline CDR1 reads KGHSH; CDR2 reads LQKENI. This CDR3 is CASSPPTGSTYGETQYF. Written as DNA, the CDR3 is TGTGCCAGCTCACCCCCTACAGGGAGTACCTATGGAGAGACCCAGTACTTC.

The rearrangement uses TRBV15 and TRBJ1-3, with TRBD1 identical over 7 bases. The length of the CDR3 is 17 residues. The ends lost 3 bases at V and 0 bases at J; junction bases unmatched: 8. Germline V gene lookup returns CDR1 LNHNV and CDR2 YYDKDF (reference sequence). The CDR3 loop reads CATSRRTGLSSGNTIYF. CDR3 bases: TGTGCCACCAGCAGGAGGACAGGTCTCTCCTCTGGAAACACCATATATTTT.

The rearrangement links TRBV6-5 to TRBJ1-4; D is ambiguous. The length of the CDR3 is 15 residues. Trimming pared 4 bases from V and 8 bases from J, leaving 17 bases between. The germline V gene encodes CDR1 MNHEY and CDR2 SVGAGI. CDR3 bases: TGTGCCAGCAGTTGGGAGTTGGGCGGGGTAGAAAAACTGTTTTTT. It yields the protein CASSWELGGVEKLFF.

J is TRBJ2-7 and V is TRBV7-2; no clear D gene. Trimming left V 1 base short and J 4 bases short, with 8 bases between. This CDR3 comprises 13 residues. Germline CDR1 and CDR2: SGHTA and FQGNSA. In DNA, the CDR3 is TGTGCCAGCAGCTTAGGGCTGTTATACGAGCAGTACTTC. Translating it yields CASSLGLLYEQYF.

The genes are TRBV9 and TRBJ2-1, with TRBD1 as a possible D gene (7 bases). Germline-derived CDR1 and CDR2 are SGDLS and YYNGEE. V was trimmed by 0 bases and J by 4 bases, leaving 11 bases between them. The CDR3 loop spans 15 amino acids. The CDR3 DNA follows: TGTGCCAGCAGCGTAGGCGGGACAGAATACAATGAGCAGTTCTTC. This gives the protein CASSVGGTEYNEQFF.

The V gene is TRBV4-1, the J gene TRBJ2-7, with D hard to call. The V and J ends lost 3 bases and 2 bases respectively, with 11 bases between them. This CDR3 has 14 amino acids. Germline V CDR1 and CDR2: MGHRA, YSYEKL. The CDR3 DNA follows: TGCGCCAGCAGCCACCGGGTCAGTCCCTACGAGCAGTACTTC. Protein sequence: CASSHRVSPYEQYF.

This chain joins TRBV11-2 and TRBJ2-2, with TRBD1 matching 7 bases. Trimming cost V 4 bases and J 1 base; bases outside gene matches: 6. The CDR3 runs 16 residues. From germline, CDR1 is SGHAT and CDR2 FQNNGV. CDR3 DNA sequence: TGTGCCAGCAGCTGGGACAGACAGGGGAACACCGGGGAGCTGTTTTTT. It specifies CASSWDRQGNTGELFF.